This TCR beta chain was identified during a study of blood T cell repertoires in COVID-19. The assay was immunoSEQ multiplex PCR, and TCRdb's table has in-frame clones only and misses some. The sample comprises over 200,000 clones, around 91% of which are singletons, and around 15% rests with the top ten. The receptor's source is a man aged 25-40 years who had been exposed to COVID-19. The sample comprised PBMCs or T cells enriched from blood (not recorded which).

The CDR3 DNA is TGTGCCAGCAGCTTATTCATGGGCGCCTCCTATAATTCACCCCTCCACTTT. It specifies CASSLFMGASYNSPLHF. The chain links TRBV7-9 to TRBJ1-6; D unresolved. Germline assignment: CDR1 SEHNR and CDR2 FQNEAQ (reference sequence). Trimming pared 2 bases from V and 0 bases from J, leaving 11 bases between. The CDR3 is 17 residues long.